This T cell receptor (beta chain) was recorded in a study of cytomegalovirus exposure and HLA in healthy donors. Study-level points and caveats: Links to common viral pathogens appeared, in a later analysis, for several of the most significant clusters. The study assumed roughly uniform donor sequencing depth for presence/absence analyses.

PCR employed 60 Vbeta and 13 Jbeta primers. The table came from immunoSEQ multiplex PCR; TCRdb's copy has only in-frame clones and leaves some out. The data hold some 95,000 clones, with 69% observed a single time. The CDR3 has 17 residues. Losses at the gene ends were 5 bases for V and 0 bases for J; bases not matched to a gene: 9. Germline V gene lookup returns CDR1 LNHDA and CDR2 SQIVND (reference sequence). Details on this clone: Its antigen is as yet unknown.

V usage is TRBV19 and J usage is TRBJ2-1; 8 nucleotides agree with TRBD1. The sequence was obtained from a female donor in good health and CMV-seronegative. Sample: PBMCs. This chain's CDR3 is CASSFGTGGGSYNEQFF. DNA of the CDR3: TGTGCCAGTAGTTTCGGGACAGGTGGAGGCTCCTACAATGAGCAGTTCTTC.